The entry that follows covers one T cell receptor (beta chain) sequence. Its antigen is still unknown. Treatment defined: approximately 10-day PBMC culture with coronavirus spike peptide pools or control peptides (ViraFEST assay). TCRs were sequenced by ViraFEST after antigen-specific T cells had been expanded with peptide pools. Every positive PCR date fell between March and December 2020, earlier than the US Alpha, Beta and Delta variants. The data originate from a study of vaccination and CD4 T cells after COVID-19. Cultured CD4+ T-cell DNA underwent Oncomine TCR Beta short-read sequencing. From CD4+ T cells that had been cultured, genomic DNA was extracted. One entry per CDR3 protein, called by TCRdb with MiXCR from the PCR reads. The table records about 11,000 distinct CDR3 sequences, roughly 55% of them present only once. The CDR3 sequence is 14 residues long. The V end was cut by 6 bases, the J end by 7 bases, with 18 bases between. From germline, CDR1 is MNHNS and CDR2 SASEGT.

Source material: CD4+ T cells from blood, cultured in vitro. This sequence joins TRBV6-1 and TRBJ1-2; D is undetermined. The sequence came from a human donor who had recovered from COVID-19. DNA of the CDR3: TGTGCCAGCAGCAAAGCCCAAACAAGTGGTGGCTACACCTTC. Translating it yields CASSKAQTSGGYTF.